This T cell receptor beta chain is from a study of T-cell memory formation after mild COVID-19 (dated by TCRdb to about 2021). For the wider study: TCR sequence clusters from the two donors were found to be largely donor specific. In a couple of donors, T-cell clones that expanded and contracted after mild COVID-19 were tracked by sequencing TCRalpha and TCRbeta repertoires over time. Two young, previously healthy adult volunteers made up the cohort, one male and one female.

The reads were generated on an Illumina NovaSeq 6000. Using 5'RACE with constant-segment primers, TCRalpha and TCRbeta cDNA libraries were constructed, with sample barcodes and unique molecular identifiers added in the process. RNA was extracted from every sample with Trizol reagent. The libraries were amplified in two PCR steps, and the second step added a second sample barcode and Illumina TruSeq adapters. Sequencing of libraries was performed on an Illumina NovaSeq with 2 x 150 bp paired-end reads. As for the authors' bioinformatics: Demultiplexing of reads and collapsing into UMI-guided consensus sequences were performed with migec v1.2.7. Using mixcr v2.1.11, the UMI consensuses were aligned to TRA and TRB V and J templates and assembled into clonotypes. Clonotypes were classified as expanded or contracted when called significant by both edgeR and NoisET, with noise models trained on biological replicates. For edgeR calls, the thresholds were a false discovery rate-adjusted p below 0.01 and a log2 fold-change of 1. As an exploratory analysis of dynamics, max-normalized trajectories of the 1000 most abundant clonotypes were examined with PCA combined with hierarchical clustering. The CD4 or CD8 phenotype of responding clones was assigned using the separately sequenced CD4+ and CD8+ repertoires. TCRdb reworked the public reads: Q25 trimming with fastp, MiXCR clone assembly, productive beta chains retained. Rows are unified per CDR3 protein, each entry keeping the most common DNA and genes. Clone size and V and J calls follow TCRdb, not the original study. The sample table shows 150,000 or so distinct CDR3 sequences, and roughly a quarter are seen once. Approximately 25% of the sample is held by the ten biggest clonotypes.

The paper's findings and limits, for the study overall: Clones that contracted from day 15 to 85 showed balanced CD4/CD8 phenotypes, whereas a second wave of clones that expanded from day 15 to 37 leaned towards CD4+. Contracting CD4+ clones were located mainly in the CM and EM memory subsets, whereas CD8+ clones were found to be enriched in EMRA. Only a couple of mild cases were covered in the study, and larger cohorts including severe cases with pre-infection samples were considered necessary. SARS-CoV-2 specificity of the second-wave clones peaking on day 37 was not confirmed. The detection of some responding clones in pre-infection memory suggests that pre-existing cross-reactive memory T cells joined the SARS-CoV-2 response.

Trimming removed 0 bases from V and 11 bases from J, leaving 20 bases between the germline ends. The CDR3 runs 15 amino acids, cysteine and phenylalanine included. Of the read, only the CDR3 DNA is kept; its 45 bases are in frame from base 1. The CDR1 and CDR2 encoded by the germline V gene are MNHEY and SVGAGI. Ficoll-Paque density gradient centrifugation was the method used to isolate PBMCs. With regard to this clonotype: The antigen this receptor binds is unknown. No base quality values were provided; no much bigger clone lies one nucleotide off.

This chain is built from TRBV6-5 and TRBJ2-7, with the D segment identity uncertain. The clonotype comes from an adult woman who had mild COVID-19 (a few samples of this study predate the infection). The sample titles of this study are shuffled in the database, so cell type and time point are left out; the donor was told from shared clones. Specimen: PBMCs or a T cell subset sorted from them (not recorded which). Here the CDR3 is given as CASSYSMGTTVMEYF. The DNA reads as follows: TGTGCCAGCAGTTACTCGATGGGTACAACAGTGATGGAGTACTTC.